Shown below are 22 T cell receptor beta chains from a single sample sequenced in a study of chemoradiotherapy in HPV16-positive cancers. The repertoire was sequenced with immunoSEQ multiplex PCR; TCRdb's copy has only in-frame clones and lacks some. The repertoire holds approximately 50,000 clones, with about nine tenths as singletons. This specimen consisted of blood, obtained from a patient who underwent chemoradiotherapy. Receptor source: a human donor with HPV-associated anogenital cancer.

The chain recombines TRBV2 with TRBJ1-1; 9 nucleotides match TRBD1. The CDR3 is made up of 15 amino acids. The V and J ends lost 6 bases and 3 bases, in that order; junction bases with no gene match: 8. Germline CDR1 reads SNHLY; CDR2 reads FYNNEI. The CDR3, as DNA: TGTGCCAGCAGGACAACAGGGGGCTGGGACACTGAAGCTTTCTTT. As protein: CASRTTGGWDTEAFF.

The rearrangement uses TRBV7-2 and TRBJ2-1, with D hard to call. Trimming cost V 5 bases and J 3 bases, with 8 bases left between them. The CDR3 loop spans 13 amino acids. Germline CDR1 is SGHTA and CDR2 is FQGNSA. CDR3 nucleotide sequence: TGTGCCAGCAGCCAATTTAGCTACAATGAGCAGTTCTTC. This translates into CASSQFSYNEQFF.

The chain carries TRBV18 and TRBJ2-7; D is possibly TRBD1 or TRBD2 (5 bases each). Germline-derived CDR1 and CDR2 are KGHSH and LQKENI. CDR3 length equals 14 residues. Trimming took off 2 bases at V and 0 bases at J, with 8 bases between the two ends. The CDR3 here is CASSPGTSSYEQYF. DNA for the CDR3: TGTGCCAGCTCACCAGGGACCAGCTCCTACGAGCAGTACTTC. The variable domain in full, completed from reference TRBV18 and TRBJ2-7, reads NAGVMQNPRHLVRRRGQEARLRCSPMKGHSHVYWYRQLPEEGLKFMVYLQKENIIDESGMPKERFSAEFPKEGPSILRIQQVVRGDSAAYFCASSPGTSSYEQYFGPGTRLTVT.

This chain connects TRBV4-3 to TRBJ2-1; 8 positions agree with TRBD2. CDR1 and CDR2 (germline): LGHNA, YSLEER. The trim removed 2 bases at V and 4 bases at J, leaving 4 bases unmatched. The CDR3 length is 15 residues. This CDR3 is CASSQLAGDYNEQFF. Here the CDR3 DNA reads TGCGCCAGCAGCCAACTAGCGGGCGATTACAATGAGCAGTTCTTC.

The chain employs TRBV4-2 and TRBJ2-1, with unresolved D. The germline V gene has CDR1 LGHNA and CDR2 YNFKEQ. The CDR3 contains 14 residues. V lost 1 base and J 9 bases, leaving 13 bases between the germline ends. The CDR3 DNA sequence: TGTGCCAGCAGCCAAGTCTCGGCCGGCGGTGAGCAGTTCTTC. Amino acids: CASSQVSAGGEQFF.

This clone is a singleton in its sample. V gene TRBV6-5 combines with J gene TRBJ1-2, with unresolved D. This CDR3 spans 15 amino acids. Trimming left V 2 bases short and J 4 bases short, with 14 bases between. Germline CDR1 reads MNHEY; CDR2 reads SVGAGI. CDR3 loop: CASSYPSREGYGYTF. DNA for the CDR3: TGTGCCAGCAGTTACCCCTCCCGGGAAGGCTATGGCTACACCTTC.

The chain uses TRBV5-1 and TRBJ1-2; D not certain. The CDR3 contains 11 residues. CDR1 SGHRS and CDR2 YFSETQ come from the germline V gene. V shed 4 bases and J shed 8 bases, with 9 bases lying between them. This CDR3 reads CASSHPGGYTF. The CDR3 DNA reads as TGCGCCAGCAGCCACCCGGGAGGCTACACCTTC.

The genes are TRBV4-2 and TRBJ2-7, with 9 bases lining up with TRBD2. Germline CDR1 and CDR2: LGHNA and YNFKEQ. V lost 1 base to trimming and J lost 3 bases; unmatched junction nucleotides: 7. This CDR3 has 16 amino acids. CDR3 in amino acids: CASSQVLAGSDYEQYF. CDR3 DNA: TGTGCCAGCAGCCAAGTCCTAGCGGGGTCGGACTACGAGCAGTACTTC.

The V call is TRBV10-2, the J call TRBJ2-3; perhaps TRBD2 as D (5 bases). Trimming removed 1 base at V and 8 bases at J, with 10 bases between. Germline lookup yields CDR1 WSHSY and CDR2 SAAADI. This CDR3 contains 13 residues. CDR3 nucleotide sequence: TGCGCCAGCAGTGAGTTGGCCGGGGTTACGCAGTATTTT. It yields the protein CASSELAGVTQYF.

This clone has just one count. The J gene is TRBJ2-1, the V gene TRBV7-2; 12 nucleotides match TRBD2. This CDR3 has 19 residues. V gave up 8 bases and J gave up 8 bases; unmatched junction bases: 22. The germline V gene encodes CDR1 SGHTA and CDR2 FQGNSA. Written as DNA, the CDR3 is TGTGCCAGCCGACAGTCCCCTCATGGACTAGCGGGACTTAGGGATGAGCAGTTCTTC. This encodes CASRQSPHGLAGLRDEQFF.

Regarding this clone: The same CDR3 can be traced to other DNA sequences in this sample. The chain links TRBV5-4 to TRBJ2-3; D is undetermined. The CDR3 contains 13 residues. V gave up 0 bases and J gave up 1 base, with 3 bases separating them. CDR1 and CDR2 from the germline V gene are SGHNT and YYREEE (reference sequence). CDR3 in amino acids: CASSLVGTDTQYF. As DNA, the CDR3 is TGTGCCAGCAGCTTGGTAGGCACAGATACGCAGTATTTT.

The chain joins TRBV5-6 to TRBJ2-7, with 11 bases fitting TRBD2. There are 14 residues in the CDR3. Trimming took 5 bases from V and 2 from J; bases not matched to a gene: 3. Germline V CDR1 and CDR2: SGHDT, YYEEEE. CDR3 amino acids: CASRISGGAYEQYF. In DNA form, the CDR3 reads TGTGCCAGCAGGATTAGCGGGGGGGCCTACGAGCAGTACTTC.

The CDR3 loop reads CASSIGARSDEQFF. The CDR3 DNA follows: TGTGCCAGTAGTATAGGAGCCCGGTCGGATGAGCAGTTCTTC. The chain uses TRBV19 and TRBJ2-1; D is ambiguous. The length of the CDR3 is 14 residues. Germline CDR1 reads LNHDA; CDR2 reads SQIVND (reference sequence). Trimming removed 1 base at V and 8 bases at J, with 12 bases between. Full variable domain (outside the CDR3, taken from reference TRBV19 and TRBJ2-1): DGGITQSPKYLFRKEGQNVTLSCEQNLNHDAMYWYRQDPGQGLRLIYYSQIVNDFQKGDIAEGYSVSREKKESFPLTVTSAQKNPTAFYLCASSIGARSDEQFFGPGTRLTVL.

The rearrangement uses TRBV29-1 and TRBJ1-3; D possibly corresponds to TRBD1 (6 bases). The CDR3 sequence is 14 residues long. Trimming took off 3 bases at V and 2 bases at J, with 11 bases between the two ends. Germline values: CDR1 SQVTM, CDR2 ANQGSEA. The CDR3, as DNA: TGCAGCGTTGACATTGGACAGACTGGAAACACCATATATTTT. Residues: CSVDIGQTGNTIYF.

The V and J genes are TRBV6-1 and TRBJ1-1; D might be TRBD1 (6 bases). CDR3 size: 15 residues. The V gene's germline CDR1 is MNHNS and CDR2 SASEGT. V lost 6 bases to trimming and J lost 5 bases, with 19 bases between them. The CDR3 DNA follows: TGTGCCAGCAGCTCTGGAGGGGGGGGGAGGACTGAAGCTTTCTTT. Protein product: CASSSGGGGRTEAFF.

The CDR3 is CASSVQGAEGNTIYF. The CDR3 bases are TGTGCCAGCAGCGTTCAGGGGGCAGAAGGAAACACCATATATTTT. The chain joins TRBV9 to TRBJ1-3, with 8 bases lining up with TRBD1. This CDR3 has 15 residues. Trimming took 2 bases from V and 4 from J; bases not matched to a gene: 5. Germline CDR1 reads SGDLS; CDR2 reads YYNGEE.

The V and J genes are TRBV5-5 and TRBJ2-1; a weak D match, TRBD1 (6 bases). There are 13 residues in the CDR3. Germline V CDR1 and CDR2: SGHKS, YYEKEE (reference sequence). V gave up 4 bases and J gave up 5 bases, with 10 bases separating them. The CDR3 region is CASSPRQDNEQFF. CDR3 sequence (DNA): TGTGCCAGCAGCCCCCGACAGGACAATGAGCAGTTCTTC. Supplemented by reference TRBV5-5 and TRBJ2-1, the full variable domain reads DAGVTQSPTHLIKTRGQQVTLRCSPISGHKSVSWYQQVLGQGPQFIFQYYEKEERGRGNFPDRFSARQFPNYSSELNVNALLLGDSALYLCASSPRQDNEQFFGPGTRLTVL.

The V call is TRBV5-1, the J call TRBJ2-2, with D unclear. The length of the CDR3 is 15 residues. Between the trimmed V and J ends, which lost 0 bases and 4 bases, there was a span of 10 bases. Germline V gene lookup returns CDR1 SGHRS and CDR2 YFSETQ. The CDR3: CASSLGQVVTGELFF. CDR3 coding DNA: TGCGCCAGCAGCTTGGGGCAGGTTGTCACCGGGGAGCTGTTTTTT.

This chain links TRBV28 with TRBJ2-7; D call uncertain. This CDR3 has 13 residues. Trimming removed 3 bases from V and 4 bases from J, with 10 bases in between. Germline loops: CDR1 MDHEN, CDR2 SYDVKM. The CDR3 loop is CASSLKGLYEQYF. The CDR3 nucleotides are TGTGCCAGCAGTTTGAAGGGTTTGTACGAGCAGTACTTC. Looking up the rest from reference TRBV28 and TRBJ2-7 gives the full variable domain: DVKVTQSSRYLVKRTGEKVFLECVQDMDHENMFWYRQDPGLGLRLIYFSYDVKMKEKGDIPEGYSVSREKKERFSLILESASTNQTSMYLCASSLKGLYEQYFGPGTRLTVT.

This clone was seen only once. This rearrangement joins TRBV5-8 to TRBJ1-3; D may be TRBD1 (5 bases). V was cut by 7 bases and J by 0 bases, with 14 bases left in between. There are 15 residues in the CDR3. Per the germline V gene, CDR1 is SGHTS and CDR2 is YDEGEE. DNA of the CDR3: TGTGCCAGCTCCCGACAGAGAAGCTCTGGAAACACCATATATTTT. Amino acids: CASSRQRSSGNTIYF.

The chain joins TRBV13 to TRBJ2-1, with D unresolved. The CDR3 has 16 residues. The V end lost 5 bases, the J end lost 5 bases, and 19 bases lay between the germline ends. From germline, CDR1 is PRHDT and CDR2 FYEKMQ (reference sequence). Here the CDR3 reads CASSTFRNPPHNEQFF. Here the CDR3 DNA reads TGTGCCAGCAGCACCTTTCGGAACCCCCCACACAATGAGCAGTTCTTC.

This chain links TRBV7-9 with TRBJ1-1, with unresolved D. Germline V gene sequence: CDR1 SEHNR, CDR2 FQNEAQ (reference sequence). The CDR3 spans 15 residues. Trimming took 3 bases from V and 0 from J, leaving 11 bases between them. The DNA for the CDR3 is TGTGCCAGCAGCTTTTCCTGGGAACTGAACACTGAAGCTTTCTTT. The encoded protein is CASSFSWELNTEAFF.